This paragraph reports one TCR beta chain. Its matching antigen is unknown. Measured with immunoSEQ multiplex PCR; TCRdb has only the in-frame clones, and not every one. The sample consists of about 100,000 clones, roughly 94% of them appearing once. This entry is derived from a study of siplizumab effects on memory and regulatory T cells. Study-wide results and caveats: Contribution to the alloresponse seemed major for naive T cells, which also seemed more diverse than memory cells.

Looked up from germline, CDR1 is SGHNT and CDR2 is YYREEE (reference sequence). The length of the CDR3 is 12 residues. V shed 5 bases, J shed 6 bases, and the junction held 5 bases outside the gene matches. This TCR derives from a human donor in good health. The V and J genes are TRBV5-4 and TRBJ2-7, with 7 bases aligning to TRBD2. Sequencing was carried out using non-Treg CD4+ T cells sorted from blood. The CDR3 is CASSWTSGEQYF. The CDR3, as DNA: TGTGCCAGCAGTTGGACTAGTGGCGAGCAGTACTTC.